This T cell receptor (beta chain) is drawn from a study of blood T cell repertoires in COVID-19. Study overall: T cells, B-cell-depleted T cells, or PBMCs provided the cDNA or gDNA that served as material.

TCRdb's table, derived via immunoSEQ multiplex PCR, lists solely in-frame clones and lacks some. This repertoire shows about 91,000 clones, roughly four fifths found once; its top ten account for almost 7%. CDR1 SGHRS and CDR2 YFSETQ come from the germline V gene. Trimming shortened V by 6 bases and J by 4 bases, and 13 bases separated the two germline ends. CDR3 size: 13 residues. The chain couples TRBV5-1 to TRBJ2-5, with unresolved D. The source material was peripheral blood. The TCR comes from a man aged 50 to 60 with active or convalescent COVID-19. In nucleotides, the CDR3 is TGCGCCAGCACCGAGTCTATCACAGAGACCCAGTACTTC. It yields the protein CASTESITETQYF.